The next 32 T cell receptor beta chains were all read from a single sample in a study of blood T cell repertoires in COVID-19. Profiling relied on immunoSEQ multiplex PCR, and the TCRdb table lists in-frame clones only, not all of them. The sample carries about 100,000 clones, more than 75% recorded once. The sample comprised peripheral blood. The receptor set was obtained from a human donor in a cohort sampled during active COVID-19.

The V call is TRBV7-8, the J call TRBJ1-6; TRBD1 agrees at 9 bases. Trimming took 1 base from V and 10 from J; bases not matched to a gene: 5. The germline CDR1 and CDR2 sequences are SGHVS and FQNEAQ. The CDR3 has 15 amino acids. CDR3 in amino acids: CASSLGGDRASPLHF. CDR3 nucleotide sequence: TGTGCCAGCAGCTTAGGAGGGGACAGGGCCTCACCCCTCCACTTT.

This chain links TRBV9 with TRBJ2-3; tentative D call: TRBD2 (6 bases). The CDR3 length is 14 residues. CDR1 SGDLS and CDR2 YYNGEE come from the germline V gene. With 4 bases removed from V and 4 bases from J, the gap between germline ends came to 13 bases. The CDR3 DNA follows: TGTGCCAGCAGCCCCCCGGGGAGGCCAGATACGCAGTATTTT. It encodes CASSPPGRPDTQYF. Full variable domain (remainder filled in from reference TRBV9 and TRBJ2-3): DSGVTQTPKHLITATGQRVTLRCSPRSGDLSVYWYQQSLDQGLQFLIQYYNGEERAKGNILERFSAQQFPDLHSELNLSSLELGDSALYFCASSPPGRPDTQYFGPGTRLTVL.

The chain combines TRBV7-2 with TRBJ2-1; D not certain. Deletions cut 2 bases from V and 0 bases from J, with 14 bases between. This CDR3 is built from 17 residues. Germline CDR1 SGHTA, CDR2 FQGNSA. CDR3 DNA: TGTGCCAGCAGCTTAATGCTCCGGAGTTACTCCTACAATGAGCAGTTCTTC. Translation gives CASSLMLRSYSYNEQFF.

In its sample, this clone was seen once. The genes are TRBV24-1 and TRBJ2-7; TRBD1 agrees at 9 bases. CDR1 KGHDR and CDR2 SFDVKD come from the germline V gene. V lost 7 bases to trimming and J lost 6 bases; unmatched junction nucleotides: 9. CDR3 length: 14 amino acids. CDR3 protein: CATRPSGTGSEQYF. The DNA of the CDR3 is TGTGCCACCAGACCCTCCGGGACAGGGAGCGAGCAGTACTTC.

The rearrangement links TRBV27 to TRBJ1-5; 10 bases are shared with TRBD1. Germline V gene lookup returns CDR1 MNHEY and CDR2 SMNVEV (reference sequence). The V segment lost 3 bases and the J segment 3 bases; nucleotides outside the gene matches: 2. The CDR3 contains 15 residues. CDR3 protein: CASSFGQGVNQPQHF. The CDR3 region has the DNA TGTGCCAGCAGTTTCGGACAGGGGGTCAATCAGCCCCAGCATTTT.

The chain has TRBV27 and TRBJ2-1; 7 bases match TRBD1. There are 14 residues in the CDR3. CDR1 is MNHEY and CDR2 is SMNVEV in the germline V gene (reference sequence). V lost 4 bases and J lost 6; bases outside the gene matches: 6. The chain's CDR3 is CASSSRQGVNEQFF. DNA of the CDR3: TGTGCCAGCAGTTCGAGACAGGGAGTCAATGAGCAGTTCTTC.

This clone came up once. The rearrangement uses TRBV5-6 and TRBJ1-1; 8 bases line up with TRBD1. CDR3 length equals 16 residues. The germline CDR1 and CDR2 sequences are SGHDT and YYEEEE. V gave up 2 bases and J gave up 0 bases; unmatched junction bases: 6. CDR3 region: CASSFIARGLNTEAFF. The CDR3 nucleotides read TGTGCCAGCAGCTTCATAGCCAGGGGGCTGAACACTGAAGCTTTCTTT. The full variable domain, its missing parts supplied by reference TRBV5-6 and TRBJ1-1, is DAGVTQSPTHLIKTRGQQVTLRCSPKSGHDTVSWYQQALGQGPQFIFQYYEEEERQRGNFPDRFSGHQFPNYSSELNVNALLLGDSALYLCASSFIARGLNTEAFFGQGTRLTVV.

The chain combines TRBV29-1 with TRBJ1-3; no clear D gene. The CDR3 totals 15 residues. V was cut by 3 bases and J by 4 bases, with 16 bases left in between. The germline CDR1 and CDR2 sequences are SQVTM and ANQGSEA. CDR3 nucleotides: TGCAGCGTTGATGTGTCCGGGGTCGGAGGAAACACCATATATTTT. This gives the protein CSVDVSGVGGNTIYF.

The chain employs TRBV6-2 or TRBV6-3 and TRBJ2-5, with unresolved D. The CDR3 loop spans 14 amino acids. The V end lost 0 bases, the J end lost 4 bases, and 9 bases lay between the germline ends. CDR1 and CDR2 from the germline V gene are MNHEY and SVGEGT. Here the CDR3 reads CASSYSGISETQYF. The CDR3 region has the DNA TGTGCCAGCAGTTACTCGGGCATCTCAGAGACCCAGTACTTC.

The J gene is TRBJ1-2, the V gene TRBV5-4; 7 bases align to TRBD1. J gave up 4 bases and V 2 bases, and 2 bases lay outside the gene matches. There are 13 residues in the CDR3. CDR1 is SGHNT and CDR2 is YYREEE in the germline V gene (reference sequence). The CDR3 DNA sequence: TGTGCCAGCAGCTTACAGGGGTTCTATGGCTACACCTTC. Protein sequence: CASSLQGFYGYTF.

The rearrangement joins TRBV7-9 to TRBJ2-7; possible D gene TRBD1, 5 bases. CDR3 length: 14 amino acids. V was pared by 5 bases and J by 0 bases, with 11 bases between. Germline assignment: CDR1 SEHNR and CDR2 FQNEAQ (reference sequence). CDR3 sequence reads: CASSTRQSSYEQYF. The CDR3 region has the DNA TGTGCCAGCAGCACGCGACAGAGCTCCTACGAGCAGTACTTC.

The rearrangement joins TRBV6-6 to TRBJ2-3; TRBD2 matches 12 bases. Losses at the gene ends were 5 bases for V and 3 bases for J; bases not matched to a gene: 6. The CDR3 totals 16 residues. In germline, CDR1 is MNHNY, CDR2 SVGAGI (reference sequence). The CDR3 DNA follows: TGTGCCAGCAGTCGACTAGCGGGGGCAGGGACAGATACGCAGTATTTT. As protein: CASSRLAGAGTDTQYF.

The chain combines TRBV5-4 with TRBJ2-1; 8 positions agree with TRBD2. CDR1 is SGHNT, CDR2 YYREEE, per germline (reference sequence). The V gene end was trimmed by 2 bases and the J gene end by 3 bases; junction bases not matched to a gene: 10. The CDR3 totals 17 residues. CDR3 loop: CASSLATSGRLYNEQFF. The CDR3 DNA reads as TGTGCCAGCAGCTTAGCTACTAGCGGACGACTCTACAATGAGCAGTTCTTC.

The chain combines TRBV3-1 (or the pseudogene TRBV3-2) with TRBJ2-7; 7 bases line up with TRBD1. Germline values: CDR1 LGHDT, CDR2 YNNKEL (reference sequence). The J segment lost 2 bases and the V segment lost 5 bases, leaving 3 bases of the junction unmatched. CDR3 size: 13 residues. The CDR3 DNA reads as TGTGCCAGCAGCTTCCAGGGGGCCTACGAGCAGTACTTC. Its translation: CASSFQGAYEQYF.

The chain recombines TRBV10-2 with TRBJ2-6, with 8 bases matching TRBD1. Germline V CDR1 and CDR2: WSHSY, SAAADI. V was pared by 5 bases and J by 3 bases, with 12 bases of the junction left unmatched. CDR3 length equals 18 residues. The CDR3 protein is CASSNRTGRSDGANVLTF. The CDR3, as DNA: TGCGCCAGCAGTAACCGGACAGGGCGCTCGGATGGGGCCAACGTCCTGACTTTC.

In its sample, this clone was seen a few times. The rearrangement joins TRBV5-4 to TRBJ2-7; 8 bases fit TRBD1. Germline loops: CDR1 SGHNT, CDR2 YYREEE (reference sequence). CDR3 length equals 17 residues. J was trimmed by 0 bases and V by 0 bases; bases with no gene match: 8. The CDR3 DNA reads as TGTGCCAGCAGCTTGGCCGGAGGACAGGGACGCTCCTACGAGCAGTACTTC. This sequence encodes CASSLAGGQGRSYEQYF.

This clone was found a few times. J is TRBJ2-7 and V is TRBV5-6; 14 bases line up with TRBD2. Looked up from germline, CDR1 is SGHDT and CDR2 is YYEEEE. With 3 bases clipped from V and 4 bases from J, the junction kept 9 bases outside the gene matches. The CDR3 runs to 17 residues. The CDR3 loop reads CASSSRLGTSGSYEQYF. CDR3 nucleotide sequence: TGTGCCAGCAGCTCAAGGTTGGGGACTAGCGGGAGTTACGAGCAGTACTTC. The complete variable domain, with remaining parts taken from reference TRBV5-6 and TRBJ2-7, reads DAGVTQSPTHLIKTRGQQVTLRCSPKSGHDTVSWYQQALGQGPQFIFQYYEEEERQRGNFPDRFSGHQFPNYSSELNVNALLLGDSALYLCASSSRLGTSGSYEQYFGPGTRLTVT.

V gene TRBV3-1 (or the pseudogene TRBV3-2) combines with J gene TRBJ2-1, with D possibly matching TRBD1 (6 bases). V lost 6 bases, J lost 5 bases, and 17 bases lay in between. There are 15 residues in the CDR3. Germline values: CDR1 LGHDT, CDR2 YNNKEL (reference sequence). This CDR3 reads CASRRPGQLHNEQFF. The CDR3 DNA reads TGTGCCAGCAGACGCCCGGGACAACTCCACAATGAGCAGTTCTTC.

The chain has TRBV7-2 and TRBJ1-1, with D possibly being TRBD1 (5 bases). This CDR3 is built from 13 residues. Deletions cut 5 bases from V and 7 bases from J, with 14 bases between. Per the germline V gene, CDR1 is SGHTA and CDR2 is FQGNSA. The CDR3 DNA reads TGTGCCAGCAGCGCAACCCTCAGGGTTGAAGCTTTCTTT. Translation gives CASSATLRVEAFF.

This clone occurred a few times. The chain couples TRBV5-1 to TRBJ2-5; D possibly corresponds to TRBD2 (6 bases). The CDR3 length is 14 residues. Germline CDR1 is SGHRS and CDR2 is YFSETQ. Trimming took off 2 bases at V and 2 bases at J, with 10 bases between the two ends. CDR3 protein: CASSFRGFQETQYF. CDR3 DNA: TGCGCCAGCAGCTTCCGGGGGTTTCAAGAGACCCAGTACTTC.

This clone was seen just once. The chain employs TRBV7-8 and TRBJ2-3; unclear D gene. Germline CDR1 and CDR2: SGHVS and FQNEAQ. The CDR3 covers 15 residues. V gave up 5 bases and J gave up 0 bases, with 12 bases separating them. CDR3 in amino acids: CASSHRYGSTDTQYF. Here the CDR3 DNA reads TGTGCCAGCAGCCACCGGTACGGGAGCACAGATACGCAGTATTTT.

The rearrangement links TRBV7-6 to TRBJ1-2; TRBD1 agrees at 12 bases. Per germline, CDR1 SGHVS and CDR2 FNYEAQ. V shed 5 bases and J 6 bases; nucleotides not matched to a gene: 4. The CDR3 runs 14 residues. CDR3 DNA: TGTGCCAGCAGCCAGGGACAGGGGGCTGATGGCTACACCTTC. Its translation is CASSQGQGADGYTF.

The V gene is TRBV5-1, the J gene TRBJ2-7; TRBD2 might be the D (5 bases). CDR3 length: 14 residues. CDR1 and CDR2 from the germline V gene are SGHRS and YFSETQ. The V end lost 2 bases, the J end lost 4 bases, and 13 bases lay between the germline ends. The CDR3 DNA follows: TGCGCCAGCAGCTTTTCCGGGAAAGGGTACGAGCAGTACTTC. As protein: CASSFSGKGYEQYF.

The CDR3: CASSRAQNSGNTIYF. The CDR3 nucleotides read TGTGCCAGTAGTAGGGCACAGAACTCTGGAAACACCATATATTTT. The chain recombines TRBV19 with TRBJ1-3; D remains ambiguous. CDR3 length equals 15 residues. CDR1 is LNHDA and CDR2 is SQIVND in the germline V gene (reference sequence). V was shortened by 4 bases and J by 0 bases, with 10 bases between the two germline ends.

CDR3 region: CSASIRVEAFF. The CDR3 bases are TGCAGTGCTAGTATCAGGGTTGAAGCTTTCTTT. This chain uses TRBV20-1 with TRBJ1-1; D may be TRBD1 (5 bases). The CDR3 runs to 11 residues. V was trimmed by 3 bases and J by 7 bases, leaving 9 bases between them. Germline V lookup: CDR1 DFQATT, CDR2 SNEGSKA (reference sequence).

The chain combines TRBV5-1 with TRBJ1-4, with 7 positions matching TRBD1. V dropped 3 bases and J dropped 0; count of bases not matched to a gene: 8. Per the germline V gene, CDR1 is SGHRS and CDR2 is YFSETQ. The CDR3 loop spans 17 amino acids. The CDR3 loop is CASSSGGTATTNEKLFF. The CDR3, as DNA: TGCGCCAGCAGCTCCGGCGGGACAGCTACAACTAATGAAAAACTGTTTTTT.

V and J are TRBV7-2 and TRBJ2-1; D might be TRBD2 (5 bases). The CDR3 spans 14 residues. Germline loops: CDR1 SGHTA, CDR2 FQGNSA. V shed 2 bases and J shed 15 bases, with 20 bases lying between them. The CDR3 DNA is TGTGCCAGCAGCTTAAATAGCGAGGGAGCGGAACGGTTCTTC. It is translated as CASSLNSEGAERFF.

The V call is TRBV6-4, the J call TRBJ1-1; TRBD1 is a possible D gene (5 bases). Germline lookup yields CDR1 MRHNA and CDR2 SNTAGT. The CDR3 has 13 residues. V lost 0 bases, J lost 7 bases, and 9 bases lay in between. The CDR3 DNA reads TGTGCCAGCAGTGACTCGTGGGGGGGTGAAGCTTTCTTT. Encoded protein: CASSDSWGGEAFF.

This sequence joins TRBV12-3 or TRBV12-4 and TRBJ2-7; perhaps TRBD2 as D (5 bases). The CDR3 is made up of 11 amino acids. The germline V and J ends were trimmed by 7 bases and 4 bases, with 8 bases remaining between them. CDR3 in amino acids: CASMGVYEQYF. The CDR3 DNA reads as TGTGCCAGCATGGGAGTATACGAGCAGTACTTC.

This clone has just a few counts. The chain links TRBV6-2 or TRBV6-3 to TRBJ1-6, with D unclear. CDR1 is MNHEY and CDR2 is SVGEGT in the germline V gene. The CDR3 sequence is 12 residues long. Trimming left V 1 base short and J 10 bases short, with 5 bases between. The chain's CDR3 is CASSYYGSPLHF. CDR3 DNA sequence: TGTGCCAGCAGTTACTACGGGTCACCCCTCCACTTT.

The chain is built from TRBV4-1 and TRBJ2-1, with D maybe TRBD2 (7 bases). The CDR3 has 16 residues. Trimming shortened V by 4 bases and J by 9 bases, and 22 bases separated the two germline ends. The germline V gene encodes CDR1 MGHRA and CDR2 YSYEKL. The CDR3 loop reads CASSREGLRGASEQFF. The CDR3 DNA reads as TGCGCCAGCAGCCGAGAAGGCCTTCGGGGGGCTAGTGAGCAGTTCTTC.

The CDR3 region has the DNA TGCAGTGCTCAGGTGAACACTGAAGCTTTCTTT. This encodes CSAQVNTEAFF. The rearrangement uses TRBV20-1 and TRBJ1-1; no clear D. Between the trimmed V and J ends, which lost 5 bases and 0 bases, there was a span of 4 bases. Germline values: CDR1 DFQATT, CDR2 SNEGSKA (reference sequence). The CDR3 totals 11 residues.